This T cell receptor beta chain was sequenced during a study of immune evolution from preneoplasia to lung adenocarcinoma (dated by TCRdb to the early 2020s). For context, the study as a whole: The study used immune gene expression, TCR sequencing and multiplex immunofluorescence to profile the immune contexture of lung adenocarcinoma precursors and invasive adenocarcinoma. The immune data were integrated with whole exome sequencing and methylation data obtained from the same cohort of nodules. POLYSOLVER was used to infer class I HLA alleles from exome data, and LOHHLA was used to detect allele-specific HLA loss. The TCR sequencing data were obtained from about 51 patients. The overall cohort was made up of a few dozen patients with pulmonary nodules who had surgical resection. Sample size was determined by specimen availability and not by a prior power calculation. Resected precursor lesions (AAH, AIS, MIA) and invasive adenocarcinomas were compared with paired morphologically normal lung tissue. The study reported that fewer than 120 samples were used for TCR sequencing.

There are 13 amino acids in the CDR3, from cysteine to phenylalanine inclusive. Of all the DNA, just the CDR3 is kept, 39 bases in frame from base 1. V is cut by 8 bases and J by 8 bases, and the space between the germline ends is 15 bases. In the germline V gene, CDR1 corresponds to MDHEN and CDR2 to SYDVKM. Resection was performed on patients in Japan or China between the mid-2010s and the late 2010s. Two lung cancer pathologists independently reviewed H&E slides to confirm the histologic diagnosis of every case. FFPE tissue was used for DNA isolation with the AllPrep DNA/RNA FFPE Kit. TCR beta CDR3 regions were sequenced from DNA using the immunoSEQ hsTCRbeta Kit. As for the original processing: TCR sequencing data were analysed with the ImmunoSEQ Analyzer. T cell clonality was calculated on productive rearrangements as 1 minus Pielou's evenness. The inverse Simpson index, applied to productive templates, was used to measure T cell diversity. T cell density was expressed as TCR beta template counts normalized to usable DNA, with usable DNA estimated by amplifying and sequencing housekeeping genes. TCR metrics were compared across histologic stages using two-sided Kruskal-Wallis tests. TCRdb limited this immuneACCESS table to in-frame rearrangements with V and J called. A share of clones is missing; checked studies link under half to unresolved V genes, and the rest is unexplained. Clone size and V and J calls were adopted from that table, with D and trimming inferred from the DNA. This sample lists several thousand clones; 80% to 90% were detected once. The top ten constitute around 16% of the sample.

As regards this clone: The target of this receptor is not known. Per-nucleotide qualities are absent, and no much larger clonotype sits a single base away.

Here is what the overall study found, with its caveats: Because all patients came from Japan and China, whether the findings apply to Western populations was uncertain. Clonality was highest in normal lung, while later-stage lesions appeared to have lower clonality but higher T cell density and diversity. The highest top T cell clone frequencies were observed in normal lung, and a progressive decrease in top T cell clone frequencies appeared to occur from AAH through AIS, MIA and invasive adenocarcinoma. The findings rested on association rather than direct causation, and larger cohorts with long-term follow-up and longitudinal biopsies were considered necessary.

The clonotype was recovered from a donor aged 70 or over with lung adenocarcinoma. The rearrangement combines TRBV28 with TRBJ1-4; the D gene is perhaps TRBD1, from 5 matching bases. Specimen: FFPE adjacent normal lung tissue. CDR3 protein: CASLGAPLEKLFF. The nucleotide sequence is given as TGTGCCAGCCTAGGGGCCCCGTTAGAAAAACTGTTTTTT.